The next 32 T cell receptor beta chains were all read from a single sample in a study of T cell repertoires in cytomegalovirus infection. TCRdb fed the reads into MiXCR, producing one record per CDR3 protein. The data hold 170,000 or so distinct CDR3 sequences, with about an eighth observed a single time. Material for sequencing was PBMCs. The receptors here all came from a human donor in good health (CMV status not recorded). Some clones in this sample may be carry-over from other donors' samples.

Many counts were recorded for this clonotype. The CDR3 is CASSPTDEKLFF. CDR3 sequence (DNA): TGTGCCAGCAGTCCGACGGATGAAAAACTGTTTTTT. The chain has TRBV6-2 or TRBV6-3 and TRBJ1-4; D is unresolved. Germline V CDR1 and CDR2: MNHEY, SVGEGT. The CDR3 covers 12 residues. Deletions cut 5 bases from V and 6 bases from J, with 7 bases between.

This clonotype has a handful of counts. The chain recombines TRBV10-3 with TRBJ2-1, with TRBD2 as a possible D gene (5 bases). V was shortened by 11 bases and J by 5 bases, with 19 bases between the two germline ends. The CDR3 contains 14 residues. CDR1 ENHRY and CDR2 SYGVKD come from the germline V gene. CDR3 in DNA: TGTGCCTCCAGAGATGTGGGGAGAAACAATGAGCAGTTCTTC. Its translation: CASRDVGRNNEQFF.

This clonotype appeared many times. This chain links TRBV7-8 with TRBJ1-1; 8 bases match TRBD1. This CDR3 region has 14 residues. The V segment lost 3 bases and the J segment 2 bases; nucleotides outside the gene matches: 2. Looked up from germline, CDR1 is SGHVS and CDR2 is FQNEAQ. This chain's CDR3 is CASSFGQGNTEAFF. The CDR3 nucleotides read TGTGCCAGCAGCTTCGGACAGGGAAACACTGAAGCTTTCTTT.

This clonotype has at least ten counts. The genes are TRBV10-3 and TRBJ2-3, with no clear D. Trimming took 4 bases from V and 0 from J, leaving 5 bases between them. The CDR3 runs 13 residues. The germline gives CDR1 ENHRY, CDR2 SYGVKD. CDR3 region: CAISGTSTDTQYF. CDR3 DNA sequence: TGTGCCATCAGTGGAACTAGCACAGATACGCAGTATTTT.

This clonotype showed up just a few times. The chain couples TRBV14 to TRBJ2-1, with 7 bases matching TRBD1. The germline CDR1 and CDR2 sequences are SGHDN and FVKESK. The junction had 11 bases not matched to a gene; V was cut back by 0 bases and J by 0 bases. The CDR3 contains 19 residues. The CDR3 loop reads CASSQDTGQNPLSYNEQFF. The CDR3 DNA follows: TGTGCCAGCAGCCAAGATACGGGACAGAACCCCCTCTCCTACAATGAGCAGTTCTTC.

The chain joins TRBV7-6 to TRBJ2-3; 7 bases map to TRBD2. The germline CDR1 and CDR2 sequences are SGHVS and FNYEAQ. The CDR3 is made up of 14 amino acids. V lost 5 bases and J lost 10; bases outside the gene matches: 12. The CDR3 here is CASSHRGEVRSQYF. The CDR3, as DNA: TGTGCCAGCAGCCACCGGGGGGAGGTACGGTCGCAGTATTTT.

This clonotype was found a few times. The chain links TRBV7-9 to TRBJ2-3, with D perhaps TRBD2 (6 bases). The CDR3 spans 14 residues. Germline V lookup: CDR1 SEHNR, CDR2 FQNEAQ (reference sequence). V lost 6 bases and J lost 0, with 10 bases in between. CDR3 sequence (DNA): TGTGCCAGCAGATCGGGAGCTAGCACAGATACGCAGTATTTT. Protein sequence: CASRSGASTDTQYF.

At least ten counts were recorded for this clonotype. This chain uses TRBV7-8 with TRBJ2-2; D is unclear. Germline V gene lookup returns CDR1 SGHVS and CDR2 FQNEAQ. V shed 2 bases and J shed 6 bases, with 16 bases lying between them. The CDR3 sequence is 16 residues long. This CDR3 is CASSLSRLLAPGELFF. CDR3 DNA sequence: TGTGCCAGCAGCTTAAGTAGGCTGCTGGCCCCCGGGGAGCTGTTTTTT.

This clonotype occurred many times. This sequence joins TRBV7-3 and TRBJ1-1; TRBD1 agrees at 8 bases. Trimming cost V 5 bases and J 4 bases; bases outside gene matches: 6. Germline-derived CDR1 and CDR2 are SGHTA and FQGTGA. This CDR3 is 14 amino acids long. CDR3 sequence (DNA): TGTGCCAGCAGCGCTCAGGGGGCGTCCACTGAAGCTTTCTTT. It codes for CASSAQGASTEAFF.

In this sample, this clonotype turned up a few times. The chain recombines TRBV7-6 with TRBJ1-1; D unresolved. The V gene lost 3 bases and the J gene lost 0 bases, with 8 bases spanning the gap. The CDR3 covers 14 residues. The germline CDR1 and CDR2 sequences are SGHVS and FNYEAQ. CDR3 region: CASSLELVNTEAFF. DNA of the CDR3: TGTGCCAGCAGCTTGGAGTTGGTGAACACTGAAGCTTTCTTT.

Many counts were recorded for this clonotype. The rearrangement uses TRBV7-2 and TRBJ2-5; no clear D. This CDR3 is built from 14 residues. Between the trimmed V and J ends, which lost 1 base and 5 bases, there was a span of 11 bases. Looked up from germline, CDR1 is SGHTA and CDR2 is FQGNSA. The CDR3 DNA reads as TGTGCCAGCAGCTTAGTTTTTGGTATCGAGACCCAGTACTTC. Encoded protein: CASSLVFGIETQYF.

The DNA for the CDR3 is TGCAGCGTTGAACCAGACATACAGACCCAGTACTTC. Its translation: CSVEPDIQTQYF. The rearrangement uses TRBV29-1 and TRBJ2-5; D ambiguous. This CDR3 comprises 12 residues. The V end was cut by 2 bases, the J end by 6 bases, with 10 bases between. Germline values: CDR1 SQVTM, CDR2 ANQGSEA.

This clonotype was detected a few times. CDR3 DNA: TGTGCCAGCATCGACGGCGGCAGGGGGAATGGAAACACCATATATTTT. It specifies CASIDGGRGNGNTIYF. The rearrangement uses TRBV6-2 or TRBV6-3 and TRBJ1-3; 7 nucleotides match TRBD1. CDR3 length: 16 amino acids. V shed 7 bases and J 3 bases; nucleotides not matched to a gene: 12. Germline assignment: CDR1 MNHEY and CDR2 SVGEGT.

This clonotype was seen ten or more times. The CDR3 sequence is CASSQDRAEKLFF. The CDR3 DNA follows: TGCGCCAGCAGCCAGGACAGGGCTGAAAAACTGTTTTTT. This chain connects TRBV5-1 to TRBJ1-4, with 8 bases that match TRBD1. V was pared by 4 bases and J by 7 bases, with 3 bases of the junction left unmatched. Germline V lookup: CDR1 SGHRS, CDR2 YFSETQ. The CDR3 has 13 amino acids.

The CDR3 region is CSVLATSYEQYF. CDR3 in DNA: TGCAGCGTCCTGGCAACCTCCTACGAGCAGTACTTC. The chain carries TRBV29-1 and TRBJ2-7; no definite D call. Trimming removed 6 bases from V and 0 bases from J, with 9 bases in between. Germline V gene sequence: CDR1 SQVTM, CDR2 ANQGSEA. The CDR3 is 12 residues long.

This chain links TRBV11-2 with TRBJ1-1, with a tentative D call TRBD1 (6 bases). This CDR3 comprises 15 residues. Germline CDR1 SGHAT, CDR2 FQNNGV. The V gene lost 1 base and the J gene lost 4 bases, with 13 bases spanning the gap. CDR3 in amino acids: CASSLVGGFGTEAFF. CDR3 DNA sequence: TGTGCCAGCAGCTTAGTAGGGGGTTTCGGCACTGAAGCTTTCTTT.

There are a few counts of this clonotype. The genes are TRBV12-3 or TRBV12-4 and TRBJ1-2, with D hard to call. There are 13 residues in the CDR3. V was shortened by 6 bases and J by 5 bases, with 13 bases between the two germline ends. The CDR3, as DNA: TGTGCCAGCAGCCCAGGAGCTGGATATGGCTACACCTTC. Protein: CASSPGAGYGYTF.

This clonotype showed up many times. The chain has TRBV7-2 and TRBJ1-1, with 7 bases that match TRBD1. Germline CDR1 reads SGHTA; CDR2 reads FQGNSA. Trimming cost V 2 bases and J 4 bases; bases outside gene matches: 13. The length of the CDR3 is 17 residues. In DNA, the CDR3 is TGTGCCAGCAGCTTAAGGCGTTCGAGGGGGCGAGTCACTGAAGCTTTCTTT. Amino acids: CASSLRRSRGRVTEAFF.

Many counts were recorded for this clonotype. The CDR3 DNA follows: TGTGCCAGCAGCCCCTCTCCGGGAGGGACCTATGGCTACACCTTC. Amino acid sequence: CASSPSPGGTYGYTF. This rearrangement joins TRBV7-2 to TRBJ1-2; D may be TRBD1 (5 bases). This CDR3 spans 15 amino acids. Trimming shortened V by 5 bases and J by 4 bases, and 17 bases separated the two germline ends. In germline, CDR1 is SGHTA, CDR2 FQGNSA.

This clonotype was found many times. The J gene is TRBJ2-5, the V gene TRBV7-2; D is possibly TRBD2 (7 bases). The CDR3 totals 16 residues. CDR1 is SGHTA and CDR2 is FQGNSA in the germline V gene. Trimming cost V 7 bases and J 4 bases, with 22 bases left between them. CDR3 nucleotide sequence: TGTGCCAGCACCGGAGAGAGGGGGGGGGGTCGAGAGACCCAGTACTTC. This translates into CASTGERGGGRETQYF.

This clonotype has at least ten counts. This chain joins TRBV19 and TRBJ1-5; D ambiguous. CDR1 and CDR2 (germline): LNHDA, SQIVND (reference sequence). Trimming left V 5 bases short and J 3 bases short, with 8 bases between. This CDR3 has 13 amino acids. CDR3 sequence: CASSGYHNQPQHF. CDR3 DNA: TGTGCCAGTAGTGGATACCACAATCAGCCCCAGCATTTT.

This clonotype was seen a few times. The genes are TRBV7-9 and TRBJ2-3; TRBD2 is a possible D gene (5 bases). The CDR3 covers 13 residues. Germline V gene lookup returns CDR1 SEHNR and CDR2 FQNEAQ (reference sequence). Trimming left V 4 bases short and J 2 bases short, with 7 bases between. The chain's CDR3 is CASSYGLTDTQYF. DNA for the CDR3: TGTGCCAGCAGCTACGGACTCACAGATACGCAGTATTTT.

The chain's CDR3 is CASSMGPGGLGKNEQFF. Here the CDR3 DNA reads TGTGCCAGTAGTATGGGGCCGGGGGGGCTGGGTAAGAATGAGCAGTTCTTC. The V and J genes are TRBV19 and TRBJ2-1; TRBD2 aligns across 8 bases. Germline V gene data show CDR1 as LNHDA and CDR2 as SQIVND (reference sequence). This CDR3 contains 17 residues. The V gene end was trimmed by 3 bases and the J gene end by 7 bases; junction bases not matched to a gene: 14.

This clonotype was seen many times. The rearrangement links TRBV6-2 or TRBV6-3 to TRBJ2-3, with TRBD2 identical over 12 bases. The ends lost 2 bases at V and 0 bases at J; junction bases unmatched: 3. Germline values: CDR1 MNHEY, CDR2 SVGEGT. CDR3 length: 17 residues. DNA of the CDR3: TGTGCCAGCAGTTACAACGGACTAGCGGGGAGCACAGATACGCAGTATTTT. It is translated as CASSYNGLAGSTDTQYF.

The chain combines TRBV4-1 with TRBJ2-7; no clear D gene. The germline CDR1 and CDR2 sequences are MGHRA and YSYEKL. V lost 0 bases and J 5 bases, leaving 14 bases between the germline ends. The CDR3 contains 15 residues. In DNA form, the CDR3 reads TGCGCCAGCAGCCAAGATCTCGCGAATATTCACGAGCAGTACTTC. It is translated as CASSQDLANIHEQYF.

In its sample, this clonotype was seen once. The chain employs TRBV23-1 and TRBJ2-4; 8 bases line up with TRBD1. TRBV23-1 is known as an ORF, though its function is uncertain. The CDR3 contains 20 residues. The J segment lost 2 bases and the V segment lost 0 bases, leaving 15 bases of the junction unmatched. Here the CDR3 DNA reads TGCGCCAGCAGTCAATCGGAGACAGGGGATGACTCAGGGTCCAAAAACATTCAGTACTTC. Protein sequence: CASSQSETGDDSGSKNIQYF.

In its sample, this clonotype was seen many times. The chain uses TRBV7-2 and TRBJ2-7, with D possibly TRBD2 on 6 matching bases. Deletions cut 0 bases from V and 5 bases from J, with 8 bases between. Looked up from germline, CDR1 is SGHTA and CDR2 is FQGNSA. The CDR3 loop spans 13 amino acids. CDR3 sequence reads: CASSLAGSHEQYF. CDR3 in DNA: TGTGCCAGCAGCTTAGCCGGGAGCCACGAGCAGTACTTC. Drawing the rest from reference TRBV7-2 and TRBJ2-7, the complete variable domain is GAGVSQSPSNKVTEKGKDVELRCDPISGHTALYWYRQSLGQGLEFLIYFQGNSAPDKSGLPSDRFSAERTGGSVSTLTIQRTQQEDSAVYLCASSLAGSHEQYFGPGTRLTVT.

The table lists this clonotype with many counts. The V and J genes are TRBV7-2 and TRBJ2-4; D ambiguous. The V end was cut by 3 bases, the J end by 6 bases, with 9 bases between. Germline CDR1 reads SGHTA; CDR2 reads FQGNSA. The CDR3 has 13 residues. In nucleotides, the CDR3 is TGTGCCAGCAGCTTGCGAGGCGGAAACATTCAGTACTTC. This gives the protein CASSLRGGNIQYF.

This clonotype was seen repeatedly, ten times or more. The V gene is TRBV12-3 or TRBV12-4, the J gene TRBJ1-5; tentatively, D is TRBD1 (5 bases). The CDR3 loop spans 14 amino acids. With 7 bases removed from V and 6 bases from J, the gap between germline ends came to 16 bases. CDR3 sequence: CASNFQGKGQPQHF. The CDR3 DNA sequence: TGTGCCAGCAACTTCCAGGGAAAAGGTCAGCCCCAGCATTTT.

This clonotype occurred a few times. This sequence joins TRBV28 and TRBJ1-1; maybe TRBD1 (6 bases). Trimming removed 4 bases from V and 8 bases from J, with 11 bases in between. From germline, CDR1 is MDHEN and CDR2 SYDVKM. This CDR3 region has 12 residues. The CDR3 reads CASSSRTGEAFF. The DNA for the CDR3 is TGTGCCAGCAGTTCAAGAACAGGGGAAGCTTTCTTT. The full variable domain, in which reference TRBV28 and TRBJ1-1 provide the parts outside the CDR3, is DVKVTQSSRYLVKRTGEKVFLECVQDMDHENMFWYRQDPGLGLRLIYFSYDVKMKEKGDIPEGYSVSREKKERFSLILESASTNQTSMYLCASSSRTGEAFFGQGTRLTVV.

As DNA, the CDR3 is TGTGCCAGCAGCCAATCCAGCAATCAGCCCCAGCATTTT. Its translation: CASSQSSNQPQHF. The J gene is TRBJ1-5, the V gene TRBV14; D not certain. The CDR3 is made up of 13 amino acids. With 2 bases removed from V and 1 base from J, the gap between germline ends came to 3 bases. The germline V gene has CDR1 SGHDN and CDR2 FVKESK.

This clonotype showed up many times. V is TRBV7-8 and J is TRBJ2-5; D may match TRBD1 or TRBD2 (5 bases each). The germline V gene has CDR1 SGHVS and CDR2 FQNEAQ. The CDR3 length is 14 residues. V shed 5 bases and J shed 1 base, with 11 bases lying between them. CDR3 DNA sequence: TGTGCCAGCAGCCCCCGGGACCCCCAAGAGACCCAGTACTTC. As protein: CASSPRDPQETQYF.